This is a list of T cell receptor beta chains from one sample in a study of control samples from healthy donors and cancer patients. Sequenced by immunoSEQ multiplex PCR; TCRdb stores in-frame clones only, minus some. The sample has approximately 69,000 clones; roughly nine tenths are singletons. Sequencing was done on a sample of PBMCs. These receptors originate from a man aged 55 to 69 with colorectal cancer. The CDR3 runs from the conserved cysteine through the conserved F or W. A D gene is named only where the DNA matches it firmly. Clone size is given for some rows only: seen once, a few or many times, or a class if the clone is expanded.

v_gene: TRBV5-6; d_gene: -; abundance: -; j_gene: TRBJ2-7; CDR3aa: CASSPTGYYEQYF; CDR3nt: TGTGCCAGCAGCCCGACAGGTTACTACGAGCAGTACTTC
v_gene: TRBV5-1; d_gene: TRBD2; abundance: -; j_gene: TRBJ2-5; CDR3aa: CASSLFLQRLAGGRETQYF; CDR3nt: TGCGCCAGCAGCTTGTTTCTCCAACGACTAGCGGGGGGGCGGGAGACCCAGTACTTC
v_gene: TRBV6-5; d_gene: TRBD1; abundance: -; j_gene: TRBJ2-3; CDR3aa: CASRDGTGGTDTQYF; CDR3nt: TGTGCCAGCAGGGATGGGACAGGGGGCACAGATACGCAGTATTTT
v_gene: TRBV5-1; d_gene: TRBD1; abundance: -; j_gene: TRBJ1-2; CDR3aa: CASSLGQGGGYTF; CDR3nt: TGCGCCAGCAGCCTAGGACAGGGGGGCGGCTACACCTTC
v_gene: TRBV2; d_gene: -; abundance: -; j_gene: TRBJ1-1; CDR3aa: CASRSGGAGAFF; CDR3nt: TGTGCCAGCAGAAGTGGGGGGGCGGGAGCTTTCTTT
v_gene: TRBV19; d_gene: -; abundance: -; j_gene: TRBJ2-1; CDR3aa: CASKDYNEQFF; CDR3nt: TGTGCCAGTAAAGACTACAATGAGCAGTTCTTC
v_gene: TRBV4-1; d_gene: -; abundance: -; j_gene: TRBJ2-1; CDR3aa: CASSQDKTSTYNEQFF; CDR3nt: TGCGCCAGCAGCCAAGATAAAACAAGTACGTACAATGAGCAGTTCTTC
v_gene: TRBV20-1; d_gene: -; abundance: -; j_gene: TRBJ2-7; CDR3aa: CSALWGYEQYF; CDR3nt: TGCAGTGCCCTTTGGGGATACGAGCAGTACTTC
v_gene: TRBV19; d_gene: -; abundance: -; j_gene: TRBJ1-5; CDR3aa: CASSIGRTLREYSNQPQHF; CDR3nt: TGTGCCAGTAGTATAGGTAGGACCTTGCGCGAATATAGCAATCAGCCCCAGCATTTT
v_gene: TRBV28; d_gene: -; abundance: -; j_gene: TRBJ1-1; CDR3aa: CASSLAGKGTEAFF; CDR3nt: TGTGCCAGCAGTTTAGCAGGGAAGGGCACTGAAGCTTTCTTT
v_gene: TRBV19; d_gene: TRBD2; abundance: few; j_gene: TRBJ2-1; CDR3aa: CASRGEGVGGSYNEQFF; CDR3nt: TGTGCCAGTAGGGGGGAGGGTGTAGGCGGGTCCTACAATGAGCAGTTCTTC
v_gene: TRBV2; d_gene: TRBD1; abundance: -; j_gene: TRBJ1-2; CDR3aa: CASNRGNLDYGYTF; CDR3nt: TGTGCCAGCAACAGGGGGAATTTGGACTATGGCTACACCTTC
v_gene: TRBV18; d_gene: -; abundance: -; j_gene: TRBJ2-1; CDR3aa: CASSLGLYNEQFF; CDR3nt: TGTGCCAGCTCACTTGGACTCTACAATGAGCAGTTCTTC
v_gene: TRBV6-5; d_gene: TRBD1; abundance: -; j_gene: TRBJ2-7; CDR3aa: CASSYSGQTYEQYF; CDR3nt: TGTGCCAGCAGTTACTCGGGACAGACCTACGAGCAGTACTTC
v_gene: TRBV5-6; d_gene: -; abundance: -; j_gene: TRBJ1-6; CDR3aa: CASRSDGSSYNSPLHF; CDR3nt: TGTGCCAGCAGGTCGGACGGGAGCTCCTATAATTCACCCCTCCACTTT
v_gene: TRBV9; d_gene: -; abundance: -; j_gene: TRBJ2-3; CDR3aa: CASSGRVADTQYF; CDR3nt: TGTGCCAGCAGCGGCAGGGTGGCAGATACGCAGTATTTT
v_gene: TRBV14; d_gene: -; abundance: -; j_gene: TRBJ1-1; CDR3aa: CASSQEVRGLGSEAFF; CDR3nt: TGTGCCAGCAGCCAAGAGGTGCGGGGGCTAGGGAGTGAAGCTTTCTTT
v_gene: TRBV15; d_gene: -; abundance: -; j_gene: TRBJ2-7; CDR3aa: CATSPDGFSYEQYF; CDR3nt: TGTGCCACCAGCCCCGACGGATTCTCCTACGAGCAGTACTTC
v_gene: TRBV27; d_gene: -; abundance: -; j_gene: TRBJ1-4; CDR3aa: CASSMTVNEKLFF; CDR3nt: TGTGCCAGCAGTATGACAGTTAATGAAAAACTGTTTTTT
v_gene: TRBV5-6; d_gene: TRBD2; abundance: -; j_gene: TRBJ2-3; CDR3aa: CASSLGLAGFTDTQYF; CDR3nt: TGTGCCAGCAGCTTGGGACTAGCGGGGTTTACAGATACGCAGTATTTT
v_gene: TRBV7-3; d_gene: -; abundance: -; j_gene: TRBJ2-2; CDR3aa: CASSLQGQNTGELFF; CDR3nt: TGTGCCAGCAGCCTCCAGGGACAGAACACCGGGGAGCTGTTTTTT
v_gene: TRBV6-5; d_gene: -; abundance: -; j_gene: TRBJ1-1; CDR3aa: CASSSGSNTEAFF; CDR3nt: TGTGCCAGCAGCTCCGGGAGTAACACTGAAGCTTTCTTT
v_gene: TRBV14; d_gene: -; abundance: -; j_gene: TRBJ1-2; CDR3aa: CASSQGAGDGYTF; CDR3nt: TGTGCCAGCAGCCAGGGGGCTGGGGATGGCTACACCTTC
v_gene: TRBV28; d_gene: -; abundance: -; j_gene: TRBJ2-7; CDR3aa: CASSLSQGLLEQYF; CDR3nt: TGTGCCAGCAGTTTGTCCCAGGGGCTTTTGGAGCAGTACTTC
v_gene: TRBV3-1/TRBV3-2; d_gene: TRBD1; abundance: -; j_gene: TRBJ1-5; CDR3aa: CASSPRDRVYSNQPQHF; CDR3nt: TGTGCCAGCAGCCCCCGGGACAGGGTCTATAGCAATCAGCCCCAGCATTTT
v_gene: TRBV4-1; d_gene: TRBD1; abundance: -; j_gene: TRBJ2-6; CDR3aa: CASSRGQSGANVLTF; CDR3nt: TGCGCCAGCAGCCGGGGACAGTCCGGGGCCAACGTCCTGACTTTC
v_gene: TRBV7-2; d_gene: -; abundance: -; j_gene: TRBJ2-5; CDR3aa: CASSLGSRETQYF; CDR3nt: TGTGCCAGCAGCTTAGGGTCTCGGGAGACCCAGTACTTC
v_gene: TRBV19; d_gene: TRBD1; abundance: -; j_gene: TRBJ1-5; CDR3aa: CASTSDRGIYSNQPQHF; CDR3nt: TGTGCCAGTACCTCGGACAGGGGAATTTATAGCAATCAGCCCCAGCATTTT
v_gene: TRBV6-4; d_gene: -; abundance: -; j_gene: TRBJ1-4; CDR3aa: CASRRDRFDEKLFF; CDR3nt: TGTGCCAGCAGAAGAGACAGATTTGATGAAAAACTGTTTTTT
v_gene: TRBV4-2; d_gene: TRBD1; abundance: -; j_gene: TRBJ1-6; CDR3aa: CASSTRQGADSPLHF; CDR3nt: TGTGCCAGCAGCACGCGACAGGGGGCAGATTCACCCCTCCACTTT
v_gene: TRBV12-3/TRBV12-4; d_gene: -; abundance: -; j_gene: TRBJ1-2; CDR3aa: CASTKKTGYTF; CDR3nt: TGTGCCAGCACGAAAAAAACCGGCTACACCTTC
v_gene: TRBV3-1/TRBV3-2; d_gene: -; abundance: -; j_gene: TRBJ2-1; CDR3aa: CASSQGGSREDEQFF; CDR3nt: TGTGCCAGCAGCCAAGGAGGGTCGAGGGAGGATGAGCAGTTCTTC
v_gene: TRBV7-2; d_gene: -; abundance: -; j_gene: TRBJ2-5; CDR3aa: CASSLPPGGVETQYF; CDR3nt: TGTGCCAGCAGCCTCCCCCCTGGAGGGGTAGAGACCCAGTACTTC
v_gene: TRBV4-2; d_gene: TRBD2; abundance: -; j_gene: TRBJ2-2; CDR3aa: CASTSGAGALNTGELFF; CDR3nt: TGTGCCAGCACCTCTGGAGCGGGGGCCCTGAACACCGGGGAGCTGTTTTTT
v_gene: TRBV6-5; d_gene: -; abundance: -; j_gene: TRBJ1-2; CDR3aa: CASSYDSLFYGYTF; CDR3nt: TGTGCCAGCAGTTACGACAGCCTCTTCTATGGCTACACCTTC
v_gene: TRBV4-2; d_gene: TRBD1; abundance: -; j_gene: TRBJ1-2; CDR3aa: CASSQETGVYGYTF; CDR3nt: TGTGCCAGCAGCCAAGAGACAGGGGTCTATGGCTACACCTTC
v_gene: TRBV10-3; d_gene: -; abundance: few; j_gene: TRBJ2-7; CDR3aa: CAISDGGSGYEQYF; CDR3nt: TGTGCCATCAGTGATGGGGGATCGGGCTACGAGCAGTACTTC
v_gene: TRBV6-5; d_gene: TRBD1; abundance: -; j_gene: TRBJ1-2; CDR3aa: CATLRQGAYGYTF; CDR3nt: TGTGCCACTCTCAGGCAGGGGGCTTATGGCTACACCTTC
v_gene: TRBV27; d_gene: -; abundance: -; j_gene: TRBJ1-6; CDR3aa: CASSLYQGQSRNSPLHF; CDR3nt: TGTGCCAGCAGTTTATACCAAGGACAGAGCCGGAATTCACCCCTCCACTTT
v_gene: TRBV11-2; d_gene: -; abundance: -; j_gene: TRBJ2-2; CDR3aa: CASRGLRNTGELFF; CDR3nt: TGTGCCAGCAGGGGGCTGCGGAACACCGGGGAGCTGTTTTTT
v_gene: TRBV27; d_gene: TRBD2; abundance: few; j_gene: TRBJ2-1; CDR3aa: CASSSLAGGRNEQFF; CDR3nt: TGTGCCAGCAGTTCGCTAGCGGGGGGGCGCAATGAGCAGTTCTTC
v_gene: TRBV4-1; d_gene: -; abundance: -; j_gene: TRBJ1-3; CDR3aa: CASSQDPSGAISGNTIYF; CDR3nt: TGCGCCAGCAGCCAAGACCCATCAGGCGCTATCTCTGGAAACACCATATATTTT
v_gene: TRBV3-1/TRBV3-2; d_gene: -; abundance: -; j_gene: TRBJ1-1; CDR3aa: CASSQVGEGANTEAFF; CDR3nt: TGTGCCAGCAGCCAGGTAGGGGAAGGGGCAAACACTGAAGCTTTCTTT
v_gene: TRBV20-1; d_gene: -; abundance: -; j_gene: TRBJ2-1; CDR3aa: CSASSFQVLTYNEQFF; CDR3nt: TGCAGTGCTAGTTCGTTTCAGGTCTTAACCTACAATGAGCAGTTCTTC
v_gene: TRBV4-1; d_gene: -; abundance: -; j_gene: TRBJ1-2; CDR3aa: CASSPIPPTQEYYGYTF; CDR3nt: TGCGCCAGCAGCCCAATCCCCCCCACACAGGAGTACTATGGCTACACCTTC
v_gene: TRBV30; d_gene: -; abundance: -; j_gene: TRBJ2-7; CDR3aa: CAWSVGRGASYEQYF; CDR3nt: TGTGCCTGGAGTGTAGGCAGGGGAGCTTCCTACGAGCAGTACTTC
v_gene: TRBV2; d_gene: TRBD1; abundance: -; j_gene: TRBJ1-2; CDR3aa: CASSYDRDGYTF; CDR3nt: TGTGCCAGCAGCTACGACAGGGATGGCTACACCTTC